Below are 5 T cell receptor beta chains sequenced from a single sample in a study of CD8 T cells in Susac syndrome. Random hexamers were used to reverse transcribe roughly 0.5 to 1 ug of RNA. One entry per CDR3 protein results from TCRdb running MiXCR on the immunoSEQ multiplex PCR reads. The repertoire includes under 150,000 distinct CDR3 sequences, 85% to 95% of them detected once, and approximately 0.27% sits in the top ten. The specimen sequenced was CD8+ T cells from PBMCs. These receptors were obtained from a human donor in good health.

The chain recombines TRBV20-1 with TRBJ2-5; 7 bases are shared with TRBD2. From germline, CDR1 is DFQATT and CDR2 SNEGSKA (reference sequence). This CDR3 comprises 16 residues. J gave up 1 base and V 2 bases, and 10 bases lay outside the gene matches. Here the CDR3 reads CSARTTGRPVQETQYF. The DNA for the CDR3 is TGCAGTGCTAGAACCACCGGGAGGCCGGTCCAAGAGACCCAGTACTTC.

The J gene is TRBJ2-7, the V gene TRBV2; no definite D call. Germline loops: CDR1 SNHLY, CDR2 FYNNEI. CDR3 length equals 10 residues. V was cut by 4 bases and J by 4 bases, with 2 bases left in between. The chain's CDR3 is CASSVYEQYF. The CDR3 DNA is TGTGCCAGCAGTGTTTACGAGCAGTACTTC.

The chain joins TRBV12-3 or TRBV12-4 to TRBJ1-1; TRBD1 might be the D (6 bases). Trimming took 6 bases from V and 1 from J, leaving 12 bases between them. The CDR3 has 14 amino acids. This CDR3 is CASRFTGWNTEAFF. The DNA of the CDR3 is TGTGCCAGCAGATTCACAGGGTGGAACACTGAAGCTTTCTTT.

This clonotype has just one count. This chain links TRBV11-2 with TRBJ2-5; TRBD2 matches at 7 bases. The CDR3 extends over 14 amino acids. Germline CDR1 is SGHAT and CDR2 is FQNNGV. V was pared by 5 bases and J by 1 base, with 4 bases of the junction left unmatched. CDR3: CASSRGTTQETQYF. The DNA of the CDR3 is TGTGCCAGCAGCCGCGGGACTACCCAAGAGACCCAGTACTTC.

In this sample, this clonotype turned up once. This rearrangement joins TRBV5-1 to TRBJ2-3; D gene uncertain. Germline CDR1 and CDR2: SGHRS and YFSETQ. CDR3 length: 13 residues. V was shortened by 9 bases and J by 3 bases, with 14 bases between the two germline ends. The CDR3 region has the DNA TGCGCCACGGGTAACGGAATGACAGATACGCAGTATTTT. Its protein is CATGNGMTDTQYF.